This T cell receptor (beta chain) was captured in a study of radiotherapy plus CTLA-4 blockade in lung cancer. Regarding this clone: Its antigen is as yet unknown.

Points from the study as a whole: The authors reported that early blood T cell clone dynamics, with interferon-beta, best predicted response.

Profiling relied on immunoSEQ multiplex PCR, and the TCRdb table lists in-frame clones only, not all of them. In the table there are about 53,000 clones, about four fifths of which are singletons. This CDR3 has 15 residues. Trimming pared 2 bases from V and 10 bases from J, leaving 18 bases between. Germline V CDR1 and CDR2: MGHDK, SYGVNS. This TCR was recovered from a human donor with non-small cell lung cancer whose response to radiotherapy plus ipilimumab could not be evaluated. J is TRBJ2-1 and V is TRBV25-1; D is possibly TRBD2 (7 bases). The sequencing used peripheral blood, collected from a patient treated with radiotherapy plus ipilimumab. As DNA, the CDR3 is TGTGCCAGCAGTGAAAGGGCGGGGGCCCCCGGGGAGCAGTTCTTC. It specifies CASSERAGAPGEQFF.